This TCR beta chain was captured in a study of shared clonotypes between healthy human individuals (TCRdb year 2020). With respect to the entire study: A few men and two women, aged 18 to 49 years, made up the cohort. For each donor, CD4 naive and CD4 memory were each run on three plates, CD8 naive on two plates, and CD8 memory on one plate. To estimate repertoire size and how much clonotypes are shared between individuals, the study performed deep sequencing of blood TCR repertoires from about 5 healthy adults. Different laboratories and diverse techniques were used to prepare libraries and sequence TCR repertoires, to increase sequencing depth and limit assay-specific biases. Per donor, leukapheresis produced somewhere between about 0.94 and 9 billion PBMCs.

For the CD8 naive samples, CD45RO-negative cells were positively selected for CCR7, yielding a CD45RA+CCR7+ population from which TemRA cells were excluded. The donors were healthy, HIV-negative adults with no recently reported acute infections or vaccinations. Only Caucasian adults living in Nashville, Tennessee, USA were represented among the donors. Blood was obtained by leukapheresis, after which PBMCs were separated by Ficoll-Histopaque density gradient centrifugation and cryopreserved in liquid nitrogen vapor phase. Purity and quantity of every magnetically sorted T cell population were checked by analytical flow cytometry. Each sorted fraction had its genomic DNA isolated and then quantified by UV absorbance on a Nanodrop 2000c. The study at large found these results: Sharing across a handful of donors was observed for roughly 5% of naive CD4, over 3% of naive CD8, roughly 2.3% of memory CD4, and 0.4% of memory CD8 clonotypes. Based on pairwise subsampling, the degree of clonotype sharing among donors was expected to be affected by sequencing depth. Sampling was restricted to blood, and TCR repertoires in tissue are likely to differ from TCR repertoires in blood. Even with the large sequencing depth, rarefaction of the sorted-subset datasets indicated that sequencing was incomplete. Because the study included only a small number of donors, the genetic and exposure-history diversity represented was limited. Naive subsets generally had larger estimated clonotype richness than memory subsets. Clonotypes shared by all four sorted-subset donors showed higher generation probabilities than non-shared clonotypes.

The germline V gene (reference sequence) supplies CDR1 MNHNY and CDR2 SVGAGI. The CDR3 contains 15 residues, cysteine and phenylalanine counted. Only CDR3 DNA is held: 45 bases, read in frame from base 1. The germline V and J ends show losses of 6 bases and 2 bases respectively, and no gene match explains 9 bases of the junction. Notes on this clone: What antigen it recognizes has not been identified. Per-base qualities were not stored, and no clone one base away is much larger.

TCR CDR3 regions were amplified from genomic DNA by multiplex PCR using the deep immunoSEQ assay. Genomic DNA extracted from each cell subset was distributed evenly over all wells of several immunoSEQ 96-well plates, and each plate served as one replicate. Each replicate PCR for sorted subsets received roughly 0.2 ug genomic DNA, equal to roughly 33,000 T cell genomes. Purified libraries were measured with a Qubit 3.0 fluorometer, size-checked on a Bioanalyzer 2100, and measured again with the KAPA Library Quantification kit. A separate single-read 150-cycle Illumina NextSeq 550 flow cell was used to sequence each immunoSEQ 96-well plate. Concerning the study's data processing: Because the immunoSEQ output included only junctional sequences and no quality scores, the filtering could not be the same as the filtering used for full-length reads. To assign V/J genes and CDR3, sequences were annotated against IMGT germline references using PyIR, a Python wrapper for IgBLAST v1.9. Reads were removed for weak V/J assignments (E-value above 1e-6), missing CDR3, stop codons, out-of-frame junctions, or ambiguous translated residues. V3J clonotypes were defined by identical inferred V gene, J gene, and CDR3 amino acid sequence. To compute the percentage overlap between repertoires, the number of shared unique clonotypes was divided by the size of the smaller repertoire. Richness of each repertoire was evaluated using RTK rarefaction, the Chao1 estimator, and Recon v2.1 estimates of unobserved clonotypes. Generation probabilities were computed with OLGA for all TCRbeta clonotypes obtained by the gDNA method from several donors. TCRdb mirrors the immuneACCESS table, restricted to in-frame sequences. Some clones are absent from its copies; in checked studies, under half trace to an unresolved V gene, and the reason for the others is unknown. That table supplies the V and J calls and clone size; D and trimming were determined from the DNA. Within this sample are fewer than 1 million clones, with around 96% of them counted one time only. Of the sample, approximately 0.2% falls within the top ten clones.

The sequence was obtained from a man aged 25-45 years in good health. The chain couples TRBV6-6 to TRBJ2-7; TRBD2 aligns with 8 central bases. Sequenced input: naive CD8+ T cells sorted from blood. The sample's cell subset or site label, decoded: CD45RA+CCR7+. The bases read TGTGCCAGCAGCATTTATAGCGGGAAGGCCTACGAGCAGTACTTC. Its translation is CASSIYSGKAYEQYF.